This T cell receptor (beta chain) was recorded in a study of Graves' ophthalmopathy and Graves' hyperthyroidism. Overall study: Calling hyperthyroidism stable required that no ophthalmopathy show up within 18 months of follow-up. Study-wide results and caveats: This model predicted ophthalmopathy progression (sensitivity 70% to 71%, specificity about 72%). Ophthalmopathy and stable hyperthyroidism were discriminated by a 13-signature model, with over 85% sensitivity and 70% to 84% specificity.

Points on this clonotype: Its antigen is not known.

Investigators amplified TCR beta CDR3 regions from RNA transcripts. An opening RT-PCR round employed HTBI primers and preceded a second-round multiplex PCR. TCRdb processed the multiplex PCR reads anew with MiXCR; each CDR3 protein has one entry. The sample records 1 million to 1.3 million distinct CDR3 sequences, about two fifths being singletons. This receptor was identified in an adult man with Graves' hyperthyroidism. Sequenced material: peripheral blood or thyroid tissue (not recorded which).

The CDR3 region is CASSAWTSGRINEQYF. Here the CDR3 DNA reads TGTGCCAGCAGCGCGTGGACTAGCGGGAGGATTAACGAGCAGTACTTC. The chain carries TRBV10-3 and TRBJ2-7; TRBD2 matches at 14 bases. The length of the CDR3 is 16 residues. The germline V gene has CDR1 ENHRY and CDR2 SYGVKD. The ends lost 10 bases at V and 5 bases at J; junction bases unmatched: 13.